Listed below are T cell receptor beta chains from one sample, sequenced in a study of blood T cell repertoires in COVID-19. Generated by immunoSEQ multiplex PCR, the TCRdb table keeps only in-frame clones and is missing some. The table has about 69,000 clones, 79% seen once. Sequenced sample: peripheral blood. The receptors were gathered from a man aged 55 to 70 with acute or convalescent COVID-19. The CDR3 runs from the conserved cysteine through the conserved F or W. A D gene is named only where the DNA matches it firmly. Only part of the rows carry a size: once, few, many, or a class if the clone is expanded.

V: TRBV18
D: TRBD1
size: NA
J: TRBJ2-2
DNA: TGTGCCAGCTCACCACCGGATCTACAGGGGTCGGGCGGGGAGCTGTTTTTT
CDR3: CASSPPDLQGSGGELFF

V: TRBV19
D: TRBD1
size: NA
J: TRBJ2-2
DNA: TGTGCCAGTAGTAAAGACCAGACAGGGCTGGGCACCGGGGAGCTGTTTTTT
CDR3: CASSKDQTGLGTGELFF

V: TRBV11-2
D: TRBD1
size: NA
J: TRBJ1-3
DNA: TGTGCCAGCAGCTCCCGGGACAGGGAAAACACCATATATTTT
CDR3: CASSSRDRENTIYF

V: TRBV6-2/TRBV6-3
D: NA
size: NA
J: TRBJ2-1
DNA: TGTGCCAGCAGTTCAAATCGGGACATAGTTTATAGGGTCTTC
CDR3: CASSSNRDIVYRVF

V: TRBV27
D: TRBD1
size: NA
J: TRBJ1-4
DNA: TGTGCCAGCAGTCCGGGGACAGGGGCGACTAATGAAAAACTGTTTTTT
CDR3: CASSPGTGATNEKLFF

V: TRBV7-2
D: TRBD2
size: NA
J: TRBJ2-1
DNA: TGTGCCAGCAGCCTTACTAGCGGGGTTCTCAATGAGCAGTTCTTC
CDR3: CASSLTSGVLNEQFF

V: TRBV24-1
D: TRBD1
size: NA
J: TRBJ2-7
DNA: TGTGCCACCAGTGATTTGTCAACAGGGGTGCCCCCCGCCCCTTACGAGCAGTACTTC
CDR3: CATSDLSTGVPPAPYEQYF

V: TRBV5-1
D: NA
size: once
J: TRBJ2-7
DNA: TGCGCCAGCAGCTTGGTTCTTAGCCAGCACGAGCAGTACTTC
CDR3: CASSLVLSQHEQYF

V: TRBV12-3/TRBV12-4
D: TRBD1
size: once
J: TRBJ2-7
DNA: TGTGCCAGCCGCTCCGGGACAGGGGGCGAGCAGTACTTC
CDR3: CASRSGTGGEQYF

V: TRBV25-1
D: NA
size: NA
J: TRBJ1-1
DNA: TGTGCCAGCAGTCCTTCGGACAACAGGAACACTGAAGCTTTCTTT
CDR3: CASSPSDNRNTEAFF

V: TRBV7-8
D: NA
size: NA
J: TRBJ1-2
DNA: TGTGCCAGCAGCAACGCGGAGACCAACTATGGCTACACCTTC
CDR3: CASSNAETNYGYTF

V: TRBV19
D: NA
size: NA
J: TRBJ1-2
DNA: TGTGCCAGTAGTGCACAGGGTAACTATGGCTACACCTTC
CDR3: CASSAQGNYGYTF

V: TRBV25-1
D: NA
size: once
J: TRBJ2-3
DNA: TGTGCCAGCAGTGAACCGACCGCCCAGGGAAGAGATACGCAGTATTTT
CDR3: CASSEPTAQGRDTQYF

V: TRBV27
D: TRBD2
size: NA
J: TRBJ2-7
DNA: TGTGCCAGTCGTGGGACTAGCGGTTCTTCCTACGAGCAGTACTTC
CDR3: CASRGTSGSSYEQYF

V: TRBV4-3
D: TRBD1
size: NA
J: TRBJ2-3
DNA: TGCGCCAGCAGCCAACCGGGACAGCCAGATACGCAGTATTTT
CDR3: CASSQPGQPDTQYF

V: TRBV7-9
D: TRBD2
size: NA
J: TRBJ2-1
DNA: TGTGCCAGCAGCTTGGTGCTAGCGGGAGGCGAGCAGTTCTTC
CDR3: CASSLVLAGGEQFF

V: TRBV2
D: TRBD2
size: NA
J: TRBJ2-1
DNA: TGTGCCAGCAGTGATGGCCTAGCGGGGGGGTACAATGAGCAGTTCTTC
CDR3: CASSDGLAGGYNEQFF

V: TRBV27
D: NA
size: NA
J: TRBJ2-3
DNA: TGTGCCAGCAGTTTGACTAGGTGGGGCACAGATACGCAGTATTTT
CDR3: CASSLTRWGTDTQYF

V: TRBV14
D: TRBD1
size: NA
J: TRBJ2-5
DNA: TGTGCCAGCAGCCTGACAGGGGGCCAAGAGACCCAGTACTTC
CDR3: CASSLTGGQETQYF

V: TRBV4-3
D: NA
size: NA
J: TRBJ1-4
DNA: TGCGCCAGCAGCCAAGCGGCCGGAGCAACTAATGAAAAACTGTTTTTT
CDR3: CASSQAAGATNEKLFF

V: TRBV6-1
D: TRBD1
size: NA
J: TRBJ2-7
DNA: TGTGCCAGCAGTGAAGGTCTGCCGGGACAGGGGTACGAGCAGTACTTC
CDR3: CASSEGLPGQGYEQYF

V: TRBV12-1
D: NA
size: once
J: TRBJ2-7
DNA: TGTGCCAGCAGCTTTGCGTGGCGGGGGGGCATTGACGAGCAGTACTTC
CDR3: CASSFAWRGGIDEQYF

V: TRBV4-2
D: NA
size: NA
J: TRBJ1-6
DNA: TGTGCCAGCAGCCAAGATCACCTCCTCCCCTGGGGCTGGGGGGGCCCACATAATTCACCCCTCCACTTT
CDR3: CASSQDHLLPWGWGGPHNSPLHF

V: TRBV29-1
D: TRBD2
size: NA
J: TRBJ2-5
DNA: TGCAGCGATCCGCGGGGGGGAGAGACCCAGTACTTC
CDR3: CSDPRGGETQYF

V: TRBV7-2
D: TRBD1
size: few
J: TRBJ1-6
DNA: TGTGCCAGCAGCCCCCAGCGACAGGGACATAATTCACCCCTCCACTTT
CDR3: CASSPQRQGHNSPLHF

V: TRBV6-5
D: NA
size: once
J: TRBJ2-5
DNA: TGTGCCAGCCTACTCGGCAGGGTGGGAGAGACCCAGTACTTC
CDR3: CASLLGRVGETQYF